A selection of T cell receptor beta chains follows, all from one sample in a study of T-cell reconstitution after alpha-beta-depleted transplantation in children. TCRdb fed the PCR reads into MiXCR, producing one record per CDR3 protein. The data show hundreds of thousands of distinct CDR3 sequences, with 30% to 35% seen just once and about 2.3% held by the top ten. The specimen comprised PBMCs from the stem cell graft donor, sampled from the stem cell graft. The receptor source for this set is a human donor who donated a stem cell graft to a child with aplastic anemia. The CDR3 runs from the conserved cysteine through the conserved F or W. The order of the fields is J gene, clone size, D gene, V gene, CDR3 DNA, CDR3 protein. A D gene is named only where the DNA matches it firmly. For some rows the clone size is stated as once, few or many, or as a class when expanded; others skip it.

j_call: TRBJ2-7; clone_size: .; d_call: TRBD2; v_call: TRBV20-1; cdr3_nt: TGCAGTGCTTGGGGACTAGCCGCGAGCTCCTACGAGCAGTACTTC; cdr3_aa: CSAWGLAASSYEQYF
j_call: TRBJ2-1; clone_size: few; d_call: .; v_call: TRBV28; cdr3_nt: TGTGCCAGCAGCGACTCTAGGCACAATGAGCAGTTCTTC; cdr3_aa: CASSDSRHNEQFF
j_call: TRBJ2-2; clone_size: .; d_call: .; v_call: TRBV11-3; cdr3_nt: TGTGCCAGCAGCTTAGGGCTCCAGAACACCGGGGAGCTGTTTTTT; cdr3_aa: CASSLGLQNTGELFF
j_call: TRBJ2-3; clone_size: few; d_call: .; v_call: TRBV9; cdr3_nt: TGTGCCAGCAGCGCCCCGATCCGACCTTTT; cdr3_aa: CASSAPIRPF
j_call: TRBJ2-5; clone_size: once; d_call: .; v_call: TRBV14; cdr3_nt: TGTGCCAGCAGCCCAAGAATCTCGACCGGGGCGTGGGAGACCCAGTACTTC; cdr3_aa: CASSPRISTGAWETQYF
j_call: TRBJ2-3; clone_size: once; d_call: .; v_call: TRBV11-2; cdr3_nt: TGTGCCAGCAGACCCAAGTTCGACCACCCCAGTCAGGCAGATACGCAGTATTTT; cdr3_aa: CASRPKFDHPSQADTQYF
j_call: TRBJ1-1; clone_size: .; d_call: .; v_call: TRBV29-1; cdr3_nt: TGCAGCACCACCGGGTACGGGGGGAACACTGAAGCTTTCTTT; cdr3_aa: CSTTGYGGNTEAFF
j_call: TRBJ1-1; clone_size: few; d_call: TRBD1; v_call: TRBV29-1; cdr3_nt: TGCAGCGTAAAAGACCGGACAGGAGGGATAGAGAACACTGAAGCTTTCTTT; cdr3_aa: CSVKDRTGGIENTEAFF
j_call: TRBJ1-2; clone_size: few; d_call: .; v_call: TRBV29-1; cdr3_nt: TGCAGCGTTGCGAGGGGCTCCGAGGGGTATAACTATGGCTACACCTTC; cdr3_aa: CSVARGSEGYNYGYTF
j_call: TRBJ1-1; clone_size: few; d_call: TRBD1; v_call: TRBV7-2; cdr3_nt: TGTGCCAGCAGCTACAGGGGAGGGAACACTGAAGCTTTCTTT; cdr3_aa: CASSYRGGNTEAFF
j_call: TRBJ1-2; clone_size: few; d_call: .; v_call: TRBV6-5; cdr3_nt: TGTGCCAGCAGTTACGTTGGAGGTGGTGGCTACACCTTC; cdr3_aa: CASSYVGGGGYTF
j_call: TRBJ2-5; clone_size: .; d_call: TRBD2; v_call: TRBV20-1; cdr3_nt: TGCAGTGCTAGCGTAGGGACTAGCGGGATGGGGGAAGAGACCCAGTACTTC; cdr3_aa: CSASVGTSGMGEETQYF
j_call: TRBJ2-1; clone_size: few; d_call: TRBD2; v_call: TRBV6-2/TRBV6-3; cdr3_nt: TGTGCCAGCAGTTACAGGGCTAGCGGGTACAATGAGCAGTTCTTC; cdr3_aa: CASSYRASGYNEQFF
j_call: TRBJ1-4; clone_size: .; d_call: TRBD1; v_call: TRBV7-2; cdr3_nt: TGTGCCAGCAGCCGGAATCAGGGGGAGGTGGGAAAACTGTTTTTT; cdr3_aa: CASSRNQGEVGKLFF
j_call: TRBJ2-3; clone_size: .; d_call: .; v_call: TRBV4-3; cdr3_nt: TGCGCCAGCAGCCAAGATCGAGTGGGCACAGATACGCAGTATTTT; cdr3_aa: CASSQDRVGTDTQYF
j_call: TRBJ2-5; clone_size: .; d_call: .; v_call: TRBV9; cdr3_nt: TGTGCCAGCAGCGTAAAGGGTAGTGGCGGGGTGGCGGAGACCCAGTACTTC; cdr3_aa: CASSVKGSGGVAETQYF
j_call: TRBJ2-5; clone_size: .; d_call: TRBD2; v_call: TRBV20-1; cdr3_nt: TGCAGTGCTACCCTGAGGCGGGAGTTCACAGAGACCCAGTACTTC; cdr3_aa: CSATLRREFTETQYF
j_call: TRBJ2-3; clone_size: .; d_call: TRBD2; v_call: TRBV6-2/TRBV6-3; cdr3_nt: TGTGCCAGCAGTTCCTCCGGGACTAGCGTCGTGACAGATACGCAGTATTTT; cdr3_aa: CASSSSGTSVVTDTQYF
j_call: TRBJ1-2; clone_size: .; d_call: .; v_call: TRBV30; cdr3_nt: TGTGCCTGGAGTGTACGCGAAGGCGCTGTCTACACCTTC; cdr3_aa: CAWSVREGAVYTF
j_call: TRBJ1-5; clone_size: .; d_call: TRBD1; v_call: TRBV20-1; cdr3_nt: TGCAGTGCTCGGACCGGGACAGGGGGTAGGGCCCAGCATTTT; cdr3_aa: CSARTGTGGRAQHF
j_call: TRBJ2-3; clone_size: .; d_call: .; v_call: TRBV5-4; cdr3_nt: TGTGCCAGCAGCTTACGGGTCGGCGGGAGCACAGATACGCAGTATTTT; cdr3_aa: CASSLRVGGSTDTQYF
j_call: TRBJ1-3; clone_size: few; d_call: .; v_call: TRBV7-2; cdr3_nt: TGTGCCAGCAGCTTCGGACAGTTAACCTCTGGAAACACCATATATTTT; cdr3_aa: CASSFGQLTSGNTIYF
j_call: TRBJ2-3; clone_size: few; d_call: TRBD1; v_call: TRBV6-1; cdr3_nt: TGTGCCAGCACCGATCACCGGGACAGGGAGGAAGATACGCAGTATTTT; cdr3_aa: CASTDHRDREEDTQYF
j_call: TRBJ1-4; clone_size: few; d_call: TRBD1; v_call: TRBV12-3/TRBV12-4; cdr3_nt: TGTGCCAGCAGTAAGCGACAGGGACCCAATGAAAAACTGTTTTTT; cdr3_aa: CASSKRQGPNEKLFF
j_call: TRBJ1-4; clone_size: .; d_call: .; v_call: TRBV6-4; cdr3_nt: TGTGCCAGCAGTACACTTTATGGGGCTAATGAAAAACTGTTTTTT; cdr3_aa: CASSTLYGANEKLFF
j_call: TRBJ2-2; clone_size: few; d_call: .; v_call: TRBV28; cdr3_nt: TGTGCCAGCAAACCGGGACTTAACACCGGGGAGCTGTTTTTT; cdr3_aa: CASKPGLNTGELFF
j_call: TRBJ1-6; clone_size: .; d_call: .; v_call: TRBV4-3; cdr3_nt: TGCGCCAGCAGCCAAGAATTCGGGGGTTCACCCCTCCACTTT; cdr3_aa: CASSQEFGGSPLHF
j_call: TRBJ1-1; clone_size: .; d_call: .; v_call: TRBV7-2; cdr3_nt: TGTGCCAGCAGCTTAGCTTGGGGAGAGAACACTGAAGCTTTCTTT; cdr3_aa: CASSLAWGENTEAFF
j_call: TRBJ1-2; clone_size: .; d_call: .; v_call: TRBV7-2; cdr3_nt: TGTGCCAGCAGCCCCACGGCTAACTATGGCTACACCTTC; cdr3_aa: CASSPTANYGYTF
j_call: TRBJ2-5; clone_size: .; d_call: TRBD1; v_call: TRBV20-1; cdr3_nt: TGCAGTGCTAGACCGACAGGGGGAGGAGGAGAGACCCAGTACTTC; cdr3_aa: CSARPTGGGGETQYF
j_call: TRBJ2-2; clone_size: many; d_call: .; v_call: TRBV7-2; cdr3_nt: TGTGCCAGCAGCTTAGTAGGCGGGGAGCTGTTTTTT; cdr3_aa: CASSLVGGELFF
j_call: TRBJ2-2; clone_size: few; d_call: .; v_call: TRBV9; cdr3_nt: TGTGCCAGCAGCCCCCGGTCAGCTGGAGGGCCCCGGGAGCTGTTTTTT; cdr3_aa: CASSPRSAGGPRELFF
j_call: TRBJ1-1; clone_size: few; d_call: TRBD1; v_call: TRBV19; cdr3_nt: TGTGCCAGTAGTAGGACAGGGGGGCCCGGGAACACTGAAGCTTTCTTT; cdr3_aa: CASSRTGGPGNTEAFF
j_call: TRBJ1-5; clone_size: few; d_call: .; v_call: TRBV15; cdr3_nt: TGTGCCACCAGCATCGACGCCCAGCCCCAGCATTTT; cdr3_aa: CATSIDAQPQHF
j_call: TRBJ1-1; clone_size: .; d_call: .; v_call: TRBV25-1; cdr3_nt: TGTGCCAGCAGTGAAGCTTTCTTT; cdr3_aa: CASSEAFF
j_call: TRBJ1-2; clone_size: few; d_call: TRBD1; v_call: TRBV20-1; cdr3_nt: TGCAGTGCTAGAGTGGACAGGGGCGACTATGGCTACACCTTC; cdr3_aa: CSARVDRGDYGYTF
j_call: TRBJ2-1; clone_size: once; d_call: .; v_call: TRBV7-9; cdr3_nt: TGTGCCAGCAGCTTTTTCGTTACCGAGCAGTTCTTC; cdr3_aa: CASSFFVTEQFF
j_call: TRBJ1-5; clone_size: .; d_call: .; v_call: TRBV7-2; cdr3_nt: TGTGCCAGCAGCCCCGGTGGGGCAGGGGATCAGCCCCAGCATTTT; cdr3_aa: CASSPGGAGDQPQHF
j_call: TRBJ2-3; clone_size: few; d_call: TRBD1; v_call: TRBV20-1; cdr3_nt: TGCAGTGCTTCGGACAGGGGATCCACAGATACGCAGTATTTT; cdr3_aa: CSASDRGSTDTQYF
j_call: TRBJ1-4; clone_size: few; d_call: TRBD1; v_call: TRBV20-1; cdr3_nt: TGCAGTGCTAGAGAAGGACAGGGGCAACTGTTTTTT; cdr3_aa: CSAREGQGQLFF
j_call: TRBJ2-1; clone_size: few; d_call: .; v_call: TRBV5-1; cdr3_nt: TGCGCCAGCAGCTTTGCAGGGATGGGACGAGGCTACAATGAGCAGTTCTTC; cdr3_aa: CASSFAGMGRGYNEQFF
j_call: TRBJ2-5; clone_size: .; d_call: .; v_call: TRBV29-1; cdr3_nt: TGCAGCGTTGAAGATCCCCGGATGGGGGAGACCCAGTACTTC; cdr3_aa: CSVEDPRMGETQYF
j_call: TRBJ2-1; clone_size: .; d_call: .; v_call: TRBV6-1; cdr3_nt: TGTGCCAGCAGTGAAGCGACTAGCTCCTACAATGAGCAGTTCTTC; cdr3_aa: CASSEATSSYNEQFF
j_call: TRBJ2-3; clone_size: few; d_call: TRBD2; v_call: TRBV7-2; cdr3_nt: TGTGCCAGCAGCTTAGAACCGGGAGGGCGGCAAGATACGCAGTATTTT; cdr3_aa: CASSLEPGGRQDTQYF
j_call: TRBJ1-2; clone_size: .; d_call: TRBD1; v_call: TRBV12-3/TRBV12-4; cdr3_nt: TGTGCCAGCAGGCGGCCAGTCGCCTTAACAGGGGCCTCCTATGGCTACACCTTC; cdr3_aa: CASRRPVALTGASYGYTF
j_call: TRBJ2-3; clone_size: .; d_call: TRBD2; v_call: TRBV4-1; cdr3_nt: TGCGCCAGCAGCCAAGATTTCCCTAGCGGGAGGGTTTATTCTAGCACAGATACGCAGTATTTT; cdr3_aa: CASSQDFPSGRVYSSTDTQYF
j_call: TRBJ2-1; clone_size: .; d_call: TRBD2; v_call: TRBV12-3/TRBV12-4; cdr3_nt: TGTGCCAGCAGTTTCGGAGTTCAGGGCGGGAGGGCCTATGAGCAGTTCTTC; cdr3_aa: CASSFGVQGGRAYEQFF
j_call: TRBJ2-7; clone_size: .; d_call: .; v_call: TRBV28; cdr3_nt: TGTGCCAGCAGTTTCCCCCCCCGACAGAGAGGTTACGAGCAGTACTTC; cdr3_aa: CASSFPPRQRGYEQYF
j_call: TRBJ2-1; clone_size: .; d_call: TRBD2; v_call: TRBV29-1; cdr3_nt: TGCAGCGTTGAAGGGGCGGGAGGTACGAGGCTCAATGAGCAGTTCTTC; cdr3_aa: CSVEGAGGTRLNEQFF
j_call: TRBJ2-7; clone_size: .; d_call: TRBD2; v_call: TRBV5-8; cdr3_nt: TGTGCCAGCAGCTTAGGGGGATTAAGCGGGAGGAACTACGAGCAGTACTTC; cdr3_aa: CASSLGGLSGRNYEQYF
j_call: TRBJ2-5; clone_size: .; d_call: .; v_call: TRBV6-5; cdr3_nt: TGTGCCAGCAGTTACTCGTGGATGCGGGGGCGGTTAGAGACCCAGTACTTC; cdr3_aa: CASSYSWMRGRLETQYF
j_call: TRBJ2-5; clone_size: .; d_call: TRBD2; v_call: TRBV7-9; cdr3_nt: TGTGCCAGCAGCTTTGCGGGAGGGCCCGAGACCCAGTACTTC; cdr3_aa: CASSFAGGPETQYF
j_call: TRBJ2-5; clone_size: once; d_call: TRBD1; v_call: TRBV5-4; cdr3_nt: TGTGCCAGCAGCATAGACAGGGGGTTAGGAGAGACCCAGTACTTC; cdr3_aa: CASSIDRGLGETQYF
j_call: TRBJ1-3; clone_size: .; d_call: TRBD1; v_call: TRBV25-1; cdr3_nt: TGTGCCAGCAGGGGGGTACAGGGGCTCGCGTCTGGAAACACCATATATTTT; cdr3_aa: CASRGVQGLASGNTIYF
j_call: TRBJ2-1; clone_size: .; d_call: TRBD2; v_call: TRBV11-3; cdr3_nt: TGTGCCAGCAGGTCGGGAGGGGAGAGGAATGAGCAGTTCTTC; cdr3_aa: CASRSGGERNEQFF
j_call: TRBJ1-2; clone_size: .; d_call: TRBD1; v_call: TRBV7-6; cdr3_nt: TGTGCCAGCAGCCGTTCCGGGACAGCAAGGGACTATGGCTACACCTTC; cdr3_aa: CASSRSGTARDYGYTF
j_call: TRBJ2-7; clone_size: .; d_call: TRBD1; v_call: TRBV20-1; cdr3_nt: TGCAGTGCTAGGGCCCCGGGACAGGGTTACTACGAGCAGTACTTC; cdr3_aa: CSARAPGQGYYEQYF